A single sample gave rise to the 10 T cell receptor beta chains below, sequenced in a study of blood T cell repertoires in COVID-19. Measured with immunoSEQ multiplex PCR; TCRdb has only the in-frame clones, and not every one. The sample carries about 220,000 clones, about four fifths recorded once. Sequencing was carried out using peripheral blood. The receptors come from a woman between 65 and 79 years old with acute or convalescent COVID-19.

The chain joins TRBV10-2 to TRBJ2-7; 8 bases match TRBD1. After removal of 6 bases from V and 4 bases from J, the junction contained 5 bases not matched to a gene. This CDR3 is 13 amino acids long. CDR1 and CDR2 (germline): WSHSY, SAAADI. CDR3 DNA sequence: TGCGCCAGCAGCGACCAGGGGGCGTACGAGCAGTACTTC. Translation gives CASSDQGAYEQYF.

The chain employs TRBV15 and TRBJ2-7, with 9 bases fitting TRBD2. CDR1 and CDR2 (germline): LNHNV, YYDKDF (reference sequence). The V and J ends lost 0 bases and 3 bases, in that order; junction bases with no gene match: 0. The CDR3 consists of 14 residues. The CDR3 here is CATSRDSGGYEQYF. Written as DNA, the CDR3 is TGTGCCACCAGCAGAGATAGCGGGGGCTACGAGCAGTACTTC.

The rearrangement joins TRBV5-4 to TRBJ2-5; TRBD1 aligns across 9 bases. The CDR3 loop spans 13 amino acids. The junction had 4 bases not matched to a gene; V was cut back by 6 bases and J by 4 bases. From germline, CDR1 is SGHNT and CDR2 YYREEE (reference sequence). The CDR3 is CASMGQGGETQYF. The DNA of the CDR3 is TGTGCCAGCATGGGACAGGGAGGAGAGACCCAGTACTTC.

For this clone: Sequence at one end of the junction differs from germline and may be a read error. The gene calls are TRBV7-9 and TRBJ2-1; D uncertain. Per germline, CDR1 SEHNR and CDR2 FQNEAQ (reference sequence). The CDR3 has 15 residues. The CDR3 DNA reads TGTGCCAGCAGCTTAGGTTTAGCCTCCGACAATGAGCAGTTCTTC. Its protein is CASSLGLASDNEQFF. The full variable domain, rest sourced from reference TRBV7-9 and TRBJ2-1, is DTGVSQNPRHKITKRGQNVTFRCDPISEHNRLYWYRQTLGQGPEFLTYFQNEAQLEKSRLLSDRFSAERPKGSFSTLEIQRTEQGDSAMYLCASSLGLASDNEQFFGPGTRLTVL.

This clone showed up just once. The rearrangement links TRBV18 to TRBJ1-2; TRBD1 aligns across 8 bases. The CDR3 sequence is 19 residues long. Trimming cost V 3 bases and J 5 bases; bases outside gene matches: 20. In germline, CDR1 is KGHSH, CDR2 LQKENI. The CDR3 sequence: CASSPLPPGTGSLPYGYTF. In DNA, the CDR3 is TGTGCCAGCTCACCCCTTCCGCCCGGGACAGGCTCTCTCCCTTATGGCTACACCTTC. The variable domain in full, with the rest retrieved from reference TRBV18 and TRBJ1-2, is NAGVMQNPRHLVRRRGQEARLRCSPMKGHSHVYWYRQLPEEGLKFMVYLQKENIIDESGMPKERFSAEFPKEGPSILRIQQVVRGDSAAYFCASSPLPPGTGSLPYGYTFGSGTRLTVV.

The rearrangement links TRBV24-1 to TRBJ2-7, with 8 bases aligning to TRBD1. Germline assignment: CDR1 KGHDR and CDR2 SFDVKD. The ends lost 2 bases at V and 1 base at J; junction bases unmatched: 6. The CDR3 runs 16 residues. The DNA of the CDR3 is TGTGCCACCAGTGATTCAGGACAGGGACCATCCTACGAGCAGTACTTC. It is translated as CATSDSGQGPSYEQYF.

This chain connects TRBV6-5 to TRBJ2-5, with D possibly matching TRBD1 (5 bases). The CDR3 consists of 15 residues. Trimming removed 4 bases at V and 0 bases at J, with 12 bases between. Per germline, CDR1 MNHEY and CDR2 SVGAGI. In nucleotides, the CDR3 is TGTGCCAGCAGTTTAAACACAGGATACCAAGAGACCCAGTACTTC. This translates into CASSLNTGYQETQYF.

The sample holds one count of this clone. The rearrangement uses TRBV2 and TRBJ2-5; the D is unclear. Germline loops: CDR1 SNHLY, CDR2 FYNNEI. There are 12 residues in the CDR3. Deletions cut 2 bases from V and 3 bases from J, with 4 bases between. This CDR3 is CASSEQKETQYF. The CDR3 DNA follows: TGTGCCAGCAGTGAACAGAAAGAGACCCAGTACTTC.

The V gene is TRBV7-9, the J gene TRBJ2-3; possible D gene TRBD2, 5 bases. The length of the CDR3 is 17 residues. V was cut by 6 bases and J by 2 bases, with 21 bases left in between. CDR1 is SEHNR and CDR2 is FQNEAQ in the germline V gene (reference sequence). For the CDR3, the DNA is TGTGCCAGCAGTTTAAGTATTGGACTTCGACCCACAGATACGCAGTATTTT. Translated, it gives CASSLSIGLRPTDTQYF.

The chain's CDR3 is CASTPSGGRAGELFF. The DNA for the CDR3 is TGTGCCAGCACCCCGAGCGGGGGAAGGGCCGGGGAGCTGTTTTTT. The chain joins TRBV6-6 to TRBJ2-2; 8 bases agree with TRBD2. V shed 7 bases, J shed 6 bases, and the junction held 10 bases outside the gene matches. The CDR3 consists of 15 residues. The germline V gene encodes CDR1 MNHNY and CDR2 SVGAGI (reference sequence).